These 30 T cell receptor beta chains share one sample of origin, sequenced in a study of cytomegalovirus exposure and HLA in healthy donors. PCR amplification relied on 60 Vbeta primers (plus 13 Jbeta primers). Using immunoSEQ multiplex PCR, the repertoire was profiled, and TCRdb retains in-frame clones only, with some absent. The sample yields 90,000 to 120,000 clones, around 85% seen once. Sequences were obtained from PBMCs. All receptors derive from a man aged 25 to 40 in good health and CMV-seronegative.

A few counts support this clone. CDR3 amino acids: CASSQVISLRVTEAFF. The CDR3 DNA reads TGCGCCAGCAGCCAAGTAATCTCTCTCAGGGTCACTGAAGCTTTCTTT. This chain links TRBV4-1 with TRBJ1-1; D might be TRBD1 (5 bases). Germline V CDR1 and CDR2: MGHRA, YSYEKL. V lost 1 base to trimming and J lost 4 bases, with 16 bases between them. The CDR3 consists of 16 residues.

This chain joins TRBV6-1 and TRBJ2-5, with 7 nucleotides matching TRBD1. Germline CDR1 is MNHNS and CDR2 is SASEGT. CDR3 length: 14 amino acids. Trimming cost V 5 bases and J 2 bases; bases outside gene matches: 5. The CDR3 nucleotides read TGTGCCAGCAGTAGGGGGCCAGGGCAAGAGACCCAGTACTTC. This translates into CASSRGPGQETQYF.

This clone was seen more than once but under ten times. The chain combines TRBV28 with TRBJ1-5, with 7 bases aligning to TRBD1. The trim removed 6 bases at V and 6 bases at J, leaving 11 bases unmatched. The CDR3 covers 15 residues. Germline V gene data show CDR1 as MDHEN and CDR2 as SYDVKM. In nucleotides, the CDR3 is TGTGCCAGCAGCCTCGAGAGGACAGGAGGTCAGCCCCAGCATTTT. Translated: CASSLERTGGQPQHF.

This rearrangement joins TRBV9 to TRBJ2-3; 7 bases align to TRBD2. Germline V gives CDR1 SGDLS, CDR2 YYNGEE. V gave up 4 bases and J gave up 2 bases; unmatched junction bases: 10. The CDR3 totals 16 residues. The CDR3 protein is CASSLEASGITDTQYF. Written as DNA, the CDR3 is TGTGCCAGCAGCTTAGAGGCTAGCGGAATCACAGATACGCAGTATTTT.

In this sample, this clone turned up a few times. The chain has TRBV6-6 and TRBJ1-4; D possibly corresponds to TRBD1 (5 bases). Trimming took 8 bases from V and 10 from J, leaving 11 bases between them. The CDR3 loop spans 11 amino acids. Germline CDR1 reads MNHNY; CDR2 reads SVGAGI (reference sequence). The CDR3 loop is CASVSGGKLFF. CDR3 nucleotide sequence: TGTGCCAGCGTCTCGGGGGGAAAACTGTTTTTT.

This CDR3 is CASSLGHSSYEQYF. CDR3 in DNA: TGTGCCAGCAGCTTAGGCCACAGTTCCTACGAGCAGTACTTC. The chain is built from TRBV11-2 and TRBJ2-7; no clear D gene. The CDR3 has 14 residues. The V and J ends lost 1 base and 1 base respectively, with 8 bases between them. The V gene's germline CDR1 is SGHAT and CDR2 FQNNGV.

This clone was detected once. The gene calls are TRBV13 and TRBJ1-2; D perhaps matches TRBD1 (5 bases). V was cut by 2 bases and J by 4 bases, with 14 bases left in between. Germline values: CDR1 PRHDT, CDR2 FYEKMQ (reference sequence). CDR3 length: 15 residues. The CDR3 coding sequence is TGTGCCAGCAGCTTACCCAACTCAGGGCTCTATGGCTACACCTTC. Translated, it gives CASSLPNSGLYGYTF.

The chain has TRBV29-1 and TRBJ1-2; D possibly corresponds to TRBD1 (6 bases). The CDR3 length is 13 residues. Deletions cut 6 bases from V and 7 bases from J, with 18 bases between. The germline CDR1 and CDR2 sequences are SQVTM and ANQGSEA. Written as DNA, the CDR3 is TGCAGCGTCCAGACAGGATCCTCGGCTGGCTACACCTTC. Translated: CSVQTGSSAGYTF.

V usage is TRBV30 and J usage is TRBJ2-1; TRBD1 matches 9 bases. CDR1 and CDR2 from the germline V gene are GTSNPN and SVGIG (reference sequence). J lost 5 bases, V lost 5 bases, and 1 base had no gene match. The CDR3 covers 12 residues. The CDR3 protein is CAWGTGNNEQFF. CDR3 DNA: TGTGCCTGGGGGACAGGGAACAATGAGCAGTTCTTC.

This chain uses TRBV4-1 with TRBJ1-2; 11 bases map to TRBD1. Looked up from germline, CDR1 is MGHRA and CDR2 is YSYEKL. The CDR3 extends over 17 amino acids. V gave up 4 bases and J gave up 5 bases; unmatched junction bases: 12. CDR3 sequence reads: CASSPGTGGSLGYGYTF. The CDR3 DNA follows: TGCGCCAGCAGCCCCGGGACAGGGGGGTCATTAGGGTATGGCTACACCTTC.

V is TRBV5-6 and J is TRBJ1-2, with TRBD1 identical over 9 bases. After removal of 0 bases from V and 4 bases from J, the junction contained 4 bases not matched to a gene. This CDR3 spans 15 amino acids. Germline V gene lookup returns CDR1 SGHDT and CDR2 YYEEEE. CDR3 in DNA: TGTGCCAGCAGCTTGGTCGGGACAGGGTTCTATGGCTACACCTTC. This encodes CASSLVGTGFYGYTF.

This sequence joins TRBV5-1 and TRBJ1-1; D remains ambiguous. Trimming left V 0 bases short and J 1 base short, with 4 bases between. The CDR3 is 13 amino acids. CDR1 and CDR2 from the germline V gene are SGHRS and YFSETQ. The CDR3 sequence is CASSLDSNTEAFF. CDR3 in DNA: TGCGCCAGCAGCTTGGACTCGAACACTGAAGCTTTCTTT.

V usage is TRBV15 and J usage is TRBJ2-3, with D tentatively TRBD2 (7 bases). Germline assignment: CDR1 LNHNV and CDR2 YYDKDF (reference sequence). CDR3 length equals 15 residues. V was cut by 3 bases and J by 7 bases, with 17 bases left in between. The CDR3 DNA is TGTGCCACCAGCAGGGGCGGGGGCACCACGAATACGCAGTATTTT. As protein: CATSRGGGTTNTQYF. Variable domain in full (rest from reference TRBV15 and TRBJ2-3): DAMVIQNPRYQVTQFGKPVTLSCSQTLNHNVMYWYQQKSSQAPKLLFHYYDKDFNNEADTPDNFQSRRPNTSFCFLDIRSPGLGDTAMYLCATSRGGGTTNTQYFGPGTRLTVL.

This chain joins TRBV25-1 and TRBJ1-2, with a tentative D call TRBD1 (5 bases). The germline V and J ends were trimmed by 1 base and 7 bases, with 13 bases remaining between them. The germline V gene encodes CDR1 MGHDK and CDR2 SYGVNS. This CDR3 is 14 amino acids long. This CDR3 is CASSESGQSLGYTF. CDR3 nucleotide sequence: TGTGCCAGCAGTGAATCTGGACAATCACTTGGCTACACCTTC.

This chain joins TRBV28 and TRBJ1-2; D call uncertain. Per the germline V gene, CDR1 is MDHEN and CDR2 is SYDVKM. The CDR3 has 13 amino acids. V lost 7 bases and J 3 bases, leaving 12 bases between the germline ends. The DNA of the CDR3 is TGTGCCAGCAAAACCCACACCTACTATGGCTACACCTTC. As protein: CASKTHTYYGYTF.

This clone was detected once. This chain links TRBV2 with TRBJ1-3, with TRBD1 matching over 8 bases. There are 12 residues in the CDR3. Trimming removed 8 bases from V and 3 bases from J; junction bases left unmatched: 0. Looked up from germline, CDR1 is SNHLY and CDR2 is FYNNEI. The CDR3 is CASGTGGNTIYF. The CDR3 DNA is TGTGCCAGCGGGACAGGTGGAAACACCATATATTTT.

The J gene is TRBJ1-2, the V gene TRBV28; tentative D call: TRBD1 (6 bases). Germline-derived CDR1 and CDR2 are MDHEN and SYDVKM. The CDR3 contains 15 residues. Trimming removed 5 bases from V and 4 bases from J, with 17 bases in between. The CDR3 spells CASSVGGGNSYGYTF. The CDR3 DNA reads TGTGCCAGCAGTGTAGGGGGGGGGAACTCCTATGGCTACACCTTC.

The chain has TRBV7-2 and TRBJ1-2; TRBD1 matches 7 bases. Unmatched junction bases numbered 8, after V lost 1 base and J lost 6 bases. Germline V gene data show CDR1 as SGHTA and CDR2 as FQGNSA. The CDR3 loop spans 15 amino acids. This CDR3 reads CASSLESGQGDGYTF. Written as DNA, the CDR3 is TGTGCCAGCAGCTTAGAGAGTGGGCAGGGGGATGGCTACACCTTC.

CDR3 coding DNA: TGTGCCAGCAGCCTAGGCGACTATAATTCACCCCTCCACTTT. Amino acids: CASSLGDYNSPLHF. This chain connects TRBV7-9 to TRBJ1-6; no clear D. Germline CDR1 reads SEHNR; CDR2 reads FQNEAQ (reference sequence). V was cut by 5 bases and J by 3 bases, with 8 bases left in between. The length of the CDR3 is 14 residues.

This clone was seen once. The chain recombines TRBV5-1 with TRBJ1-2; D is possibly TRBD1 (5 bases). CDR3 length equals 14 residues. Germline V gene sequence: CDR1 SGHRS, CDR2 YFSETQ. V lost 4 bases, J lost 8 bases, and 18 bases lay in between. DNA for the CDR3: TGCGCCAGCAGCCTGGCGGGGGGAATTTACGGCTACACCTTC. This encodes CASSLAGGIYGYTF.

This clone was detected a few times. This chain joins TRBV19 and TRBJ1-5; no clear D. CDR3 length: 12 residues. V lost 9 bases to trimming and J lost 7 bases, with 13 bases between them. Germline lookup yields CDR1 LNHDA and CDR2 SQIVND (reference sequence). The CDR3 spells CASNDSRQPQHF. CDR3 sequence (DNA): TGTGCCAGCAACGATTCGCGGCAGCCCCAGCATTTT.

The V gene is TRBV19, the J gene TRBJ2-1; 9 bases map to TRBD2. V gave up 5 bases and J gave up 4 bases; unmatched junction bases: 3. Germline CDR1 and CDR2: LNHDA and SQIVND (reference sequence). This CDR3 is built from 14 residues. The CDR3 loop reads CASSEREAYNEQFF. The DNA for the CDR3 is TGTGCCAGTAGTGAGCGGGAGGCTTACAATGAGCAGTTCTTC. The full variable domain, in which reference TRBV19 and TRBJ2-1 provide the parts outside the CDR3, is DGGITQSPKYLFRKEGQNVTLSCEQNLNHDAMYWYRQDPGQGLRLIYYSQIVNDFQKGDIAEGYSVSREKKESFPLTVTSAQKNPTAFYLCASSEREAYNEQFFGPGTRLTVL.

The chain joins TRBV6-5 to TRBJ1-4; the D gene is possibly TRBD1 (5 bases). Deletions cut 2 bases from V and 11 bases from J, with 9 bases between. The germline gives CDR1 MNHEY, CDR2 SVGAGI. This CDR3 comprises 12 residues. CDR3 amino acids: CASSYPGSKLFF. CDR3 DNA: TGTGCCAGCAGTTACCCAGGGTCGAAACTGTTTTTT.

The chain recombines TRBV19 with TRBJ2-7; perhaps TRBD2 as D (6 bases). The CDR3 length is 15 residues. The germline V gene has CDR1 LNHDA and CDR2 SQIVND (reference sequence). V was shortened by 3 bases and J by 3 bases, with 15 bases between the two germline ends. Here the CDR3 reads CASSMGGQGYYEQYF. The CDR3 region has the DNA TGTGCCAGTAGTATGGGGGGTCAGGGATACTACGAGCAGTACTTC.

This clone has just one count. This chain connects TRBV28 to TRBJ2-7, with TRBD2 identical over 8 bases. This CDR3 has 15 amino acids. The germline V gene encodes CDR1 MDHEN and CDR2 SYDVKM. The V segment lost 1 base and the J segment 1 base; nucleotides outside the gene matches: 3. The CDR3 loop reads CASSLSLAVSYEQYF. In DNA form, the CDR3 reads TGTGCCAGCAGTTTATCACTAGCGGTATCCTACGAGCAGTACTTC.

This clone was counted a single time. J is TRBJ2-7 and V is TRBV15, with 10 bases fitting TRBD1. Trimming cost V 3 bases and J 9 bases; bases outside gene matches: 14. Germline V gives CDR1 LNHNV, CDR2 YYDKDF (reference sequence). The CDR3 sequence is 16 residues long. The CDR3 DNA is TGTGCCACCAGCAGCCCCCGGGACAGGGGAGATGGCGGGCAGTACTTC. Amino acid sequence: CATSSPRDRGDGGQYF.

This chain links TRBV7-8 with TRBJ2-7; a possible D gene is TRBD2 (7 bases). V lost 1 base and J 4 bases, leaving 14 bases between the germline ends. Germline-derived CDR1 and CDR2 are SGHVS and FQNEAQ. The CDR3 totals 15 residues. The CDR3 sequence is CASSLGGGPGYEQYF. As DNA, the CDR3 is TGTGCCAGCAGCTTAGGGGGGGGCCCGGGGTACGAGCAGTACTTC.

The rearrangement joins TRBV10-2 to TRBJ1-5; no clear D. The CDR3 loop spans 14 amino acids. CDR1 and CDR2 (germline): WSHSY, SAAADI. The ends were cut back, 6 bases at V and 6 bases at J, with 15 bases in the middle. In DNA, the CDR3 is TGCGCCAGCAGCACGGGGTCGCTCGGTCAGCCCCAGCATTTT. This codes for CASSTGSLGQPQHF.

There are a few counts of this clone. The chain has TRBV6-5 and TRBJ1-4; D not resolved. V was shortened by 5 bases and J by 2 bases, with 9 bases between the two germline ends. This CDR3 spans 14 amino acids. CDR1 and CDR2 (germline): MNHEY, SVGAGI. CDR3 DNA sequence: TGTGCCAGCAGTACCCGGAGGACTAATGAAAAACTGTTTTTT. Its translation: CASSTRRTNEKLFF.

The chain links TRBV2 to TRBJ1-2; 8 positions agree with TRBD1. In germline, CDR1 is SNHLY, CDR2 FYNNEI. With V trimmed by 4 bases and J by 2 bases, 3 bases remained unmatched. This CDR3 region has 14 residues. CDR3 sequence (DNA): TGTGCCAGCAGTGGGACAGGGAGCAACTATGGCTACACCTTC. Protein: CASSGTGSNYGYTF.